The present T cell receptor (beta chain) was sequenced within a study of T cell changes during pregnancy in multiple sclerosis. The protocol was immunoSEQ multiplex PCR, while the TCRdb copy is restricted to in-frame clones and leaves out a portion. Here the sample spans some 52,000 clones, approximately 92% being singletons. The V gene's germline CDR1 is MDHEN and CDR2 SYDVKM. V shed 2 bases and J 4 bases; nucleotides not matched to a gene: 3. The CDR3 contains 14 residues. This material consisted of CD4+ T cells from peripheral blood mononuclear cells, taken in the third trimester of pregnancy. The clonotype was recovered from a female donor with multiple sclerosis, enrolled in a pregnancy study. The chain joins TRBV28 to TRBJ2-7; 9 bases agree with TRBD2. This CDR3 is CASSLAGGLYEQYF. CDR3 sequence (DNA): TGTGCCAGCAGTTTAGCGGGAGGGCTGTACGAGCAGTACTTC.